These 8 T cell receptor beta chains were all obtained from the same sample, sequenced in a study of cytomegalovirus exposure and HLA in healthy donors. PCR used 60 Vbeta primers and 13 Jbeta primers. TCRdb keeps only in-frame clones here, not all; method: immunoSEQ multiplex PCR. The sample holds roughly 140,000 clones, 78% seen once. The material sequenced was PBMCs. The origin of the receptors is a female donor in good health and CMV-seronegative.

This rearrangement joins TRBV25-1 to TRBJ2-2, with 13 bases lining up with TRBD2. The CDR3 runs to 18 residues. The germline V gene has CDR1 MGHDK and CDR2 SYGVNS. The J segment lost 8 bases and the V segment lost 4 bases, leaving 13 bases of the junction unmatched. The DNA of the CDR3 is TGTGCCAGCAGTGGACCTCCTGGACTAGCGGGAGTACCGGGGGAGCTGTTTTTT. Amino acid sequence: CASSGPPGLAGVPGELFF. The complete variable domain, with remaining parts taken from reference TRBV25-1 and TRBJ2-2, reads EADIYQTPRYLVIGTGKKITLECSQTMGHDKMYWYQQDPGMELHLIHYSYGVNSTEKGDLSSESTVSRIRTEHFPLTLESARPSHTSQYLCASSGPPGLAGVPGELFFGEGSRLTVL.

The chain combines TRBV28 with TRBJ2-1; a weak D match, TRBD2 (7 bases). The CDR3 contains 14 residues. Germline CDR1 reads MDHEN; CDR2 reads SYDVKM. Trimming took 8 bases from V and 7 from J, leaving 18 bases between them. CDR3 DNA sequence: TGTGCCAGCCAAAGGGGGGGGCGCTTTAATGAGCAGTTCTTC. Translated: CASQRGGRFNEQFF. Combining the CDR3 with reference TRBV28 and TRBJ2-1 gives the whole variable domain DVKVTQSSRYLVKRTGEKVFLECVQDMDHENMFWYRQDPGLGLRLIYFSYDVKMKEKGDIPEGYSVSREKKERFSLILESASTNQTSMYLCASQRGGRFNEQFFGPGTRLTVL.

This chain connects TRBV6-1 to TRBJ1-1, with 9 bases lining up with TRBD1. The V segment lost 3 bases and the J segment 6 bases; nucleotides outside the gene matches: 8. From germline, CDR1 is MNHNS and CDR2 SASEGT. This CDR3 is built from 15 residues. CDR3 coding DNA: TGTGCCAGCAGTGATTCGACAGGGGGTTGGGCTGAAGCTTTCTTT. Encoded protein: CASSDSTGGWAEAFF.

The rearrangement joins TRBV30 to TRBJ2-7; maybe TRBD1 (6 bases). The CDR3 has 14 amino acids. V dropped 1 base and J dropped 5 bases, with 15 bases sitting between them. The germline V gene has CDR1 GTSNPN and CDR2 SVGIG (reference sequence). The CDR3 sequence: CAWSDTGFGHEQYF. The CDR3 nucleotides read TGTGCCTGGAGTGACACAGGGTTTGGACACGAGCAGTACTTC.

V is TRBV4-2 and J is TRBJ2-7; D is unclear. V lost 1 base to trimming and J lost 3 bases, with 7 bases between them. This CDR3 spans 13 amino acids. CDR1 is LGHNA, CDR2 YNFKEQ, per germline. Here the CDR3 DNA reads TGTGCCAGCAGCCAAGTGGTGCGCTACGAGCAGTACTTC. Translation: CASSQVVRYEQYF.

The chain joins TRBV19 to TRBJ2-7; 11 bases agree with TRBD2. Germline lookup yields CDR1 LNHDA and CDR2 SQIVND (reference sequence). Trimming took 9 bases from V and 3 from J; bases not matched to a gene: 7. There are 14 residues in the CDR3. CDR3: CASATSGNNYEQYF. The CDR3 region has the DNA TGTGCCAGCGCGACTAGCGGGAACAACTACGAGCAGTACTTC.

The rearrangement joins TRBV2 to TRBJ1-5; a weak D match, TRBD1 (5 bases). V lost 4 bases to trimming and J lost 0 bases, with 10 bases between them. Germline V lookup: CDR1 SNHLY, CDR2 FYNNEI. The CDR3 length is 15 residues. The CDR3 DNA sequence: TGTGCCAGCAGTGCTCGGGGGGATAGCAATCAGCCCCAGCATTTT. This translates into CASSARGDSNQPQHF.

As concerns this clone: Other DNA variants within this sample encode the same CDR3. CDR3: CASSGTGNTGELFF. CDR3 in DNA: TGTGCCAGCAGTGGGACAGGGAACACCGGGGAGCTGTTTTTT. The chain couples TRBV25-1 to TRBJ2-2; 7 bases align to TRBD1. Germline CDR1 MGHDK, CDR2 SYGVNS. J lost 1 base, V lost 4 bases, and 0 bases had no gene match. The CDR3 runs 14 residues.